This is a list of T cell receptor beta chains from one sample in a study of T cells in Graves' hyperthyroidism and ophthalmopathy. Each CDR3 protein is one row after TCRdb ran MiXCR on the multiplex PCR reads. The data contain a few hundred thousand distinct CDR3 sequences, less than 20% of them singletons. Sequencing was done on a sample of blood. The receptors were sampled from a young woman with Graves' hyperthyroidism. CDR3s include the opening cysteine and the closing phenylalanine or tryptophan. D genes are given only for firm matches. Some rows have no size entry. The others give once, few or many, or a class for an expanded clone.

CDR3aa: CASSLEGLGEQFF
CDR3nt: TGTGCCAGCAGCTTGGAGGGGTTGGGTGAGCAGTTCTTC
d_gene: .
v_gene: TRBV5-8
len: 13
abundance: many
j_gene: TRBJ2-1

CDR3aa: CSAREAGAGTDTQYF
CDR3nt: TGCAGTGCTAGAGAAGCGGGGGCGGGCACAGATACGCAGTATTTT
d_gene: TRBD2
v_gene: TRBV20-1
len: 15
abundance: many
j_gene: TRBJ2-3

CDR3aa: CSAGQGDEQFF
CDR3nt: TGCAGTGCCGGACAGGGGGATGAGCAGTTCTTC
d_gene: TRBD1
v_gene: TRBV20-1
len: 11
abundance: .
j_gene: TRBJ2-1

CDR3aa: CASSSTGAMNTEAFF
CDR3nt: TGTGCCAGCAGCTCTACAGGGGCGATGAACACTGAAGCTTTCTTT
d_gene: TRBD1
v_gene: TRBV28
len: 15
abundance: many
j_gene: TRBJ1-1

CDR3aa: CSASKRTRQTQYF
CDR3nt: TGCAGTGCTAGTAAGCGGACCAGGCAGACCCAGTACTTC
d_gene: .
v_gene: TRBV20-1
len: 13
abundance: many
j_gene: TRBJ2-5

CDR3aa: CASSFNYGTEAFF
CDR3nt: TGTGCCAGCAGCTTCAACTACGGCACTGAAGCTTTCTTT
d_gene: .
v_gene: TRBV7-8
len: 13
abundance: many
j_gene: TRBJ1-1

CDR3aa: CASRLGVGRTDTQYF
CDR3nt: TGTGCCAGCAGATTAGGGGTTGGTCGCACAGATACGCAGTATTTT
d_gene: .
v_gene: TRBV7-2
len: 15
abundance: many
j_gene: TRBJ2-3

CDR3aa: CASSLAGTVYEQYF
CDR3nt: TGTGCCAGCAGCTTAGCAGGGACGGTATACGAGCAGTACTTC
d_gene: .
v_gene: TRBV7-2
len: 14
abundance: many
j_gene: TRBJ2-7

CDR3aa: CASLSRTLGASEGSSYGYTF
CDR3nt: TGTGCCAGCCTCTCTCGAACGTTAGGGGCCAGTGAGGGGTCGAGCTATGGCTACACCTTC
d_gene: .
v_gene: TRBV2
len: 20
abundance: many
j_gene: TRBJ1-2

CDR3aa: CASRSPSGDREYEQYF
CDR3nt: TGTGCCAGCAGATCACCCAGTGGGGACAGGGAATACGAGCAGTACTTC
d_gene: TRBD1
v_gene: TRBV6-1
len: 16
abundance: .
j_gene: TRBJ2-7

CDR3aa: CASRGGQGHTGELFF
CDR3nt: TGTGCCAGCAGGGGCGGACAGGGACACACCGGGGAGCTGTTTTTT
d_gene: TRBD1
v_gene: TRBV12-3/TRBV12-4
len: 15
abundance: .
j_gene: TRBJ2-2

CDR3aa: CASSPIAGGYNEQFF
CDR3nt: TGTGCCAGCAGCCCAATAGCGGGGGGGTACAATGAGCAGTTCTTC
d_gene: TRBD2
v_gene: TRBV11-2
len: 15
abundance: many
j_gene: TRBJ2-1

CDR3aa: CASSLTSGRVNNEQFF
CDR3nt: TGTGCCAGCAGCTTAACTAGCGGGAGAGTGAACAATGAGCAGTTCTTC
d_gene: TRBD2
v_gene: TRBV11-2
len: 16
abundance: many
j_gene: TRBJ2-1

CDR3aa: CASSGYRDAGDTQYF
CDR3nt: TGCGCCAGCAGCGGCTACCGGGATGCAGGAGATACGCAGTATTTT
d_gene: .
v_gene: TRBV5-1
len: 15
abundance: many
j_gene: TRBJ2-3

CDR3aa: CSAFPEAFF
CDR3nt: TGCAGTGCTTTCCCCGAAGCTTTCTTT
d_gene: .
v_gene: TRBV20-1
len: 9
abundance: many
j_gene: TRBJ1-1

CDR3aa: CSAWDRRGDEKLFF
CDR3nt: TGCAGTGCCTGGGACCGCCGCGGGGATGAAAAACTGTTTTTT
d_gene: .
v_gene: TRBV20-1
len: 14
abundance: many
j_gene: TRBJ1-4

CDR3aa: CASISSWGADTGELFF
CDR3nt: TGTGCCAGCATCTCGTCTTGGGGGGCAGACACCGGGGAGCTGTTTTTT
d_gene: .
v_gene: TRBV5-5
len: 16
abundance: .
j_gene: TRBJ2-2

CDR3aa: CASSDSGETYEQYF
CDR3nt: TGTGCCAGCAGTGATTCGGGGGAAACCTACGAGCAGTACTTC
d_gene: .
v_gene: TRBV6-1
len: 14
abundance: .
j_gene: TRBJ2-7

CDR3aa: CSAAGQGGYGYTF
CDR3nt: TGCAGTGCCGCGGGACAGGGTGGCTATGGCTACACCTTC
d_gene: TRBD1
v_gene: TRBV20-1
len: 13
abundance: .
j_gene: TRBJ1-2

CDR3aa: CASSVWGTGYTGELFF
CDR3nt: TGTGCCAGCAGCGTGTGGGGGACAGGGTACACCGGGGAGCTGTTTTTT
d_gene: TRBD1
v_gene: TRBV14
len: 16
abundance: .
j_gene: TRBJ2-2

CDR3aa: CASRGTVTGELFF
CDR3nt: TGTGCCAGCAGGGGGACAGTCACCGGGGAGCTGTTTTTT
d_gene: TRBD1
v_gene: TRBV12-3/TRBV12-4
len: 13
abundance: many
j_gene: TRBJ2-2

CDR3aa: CASSLAGNAANEQFF
CDR3nt: TGTGCCAGCAGTCTAGCGGGAAACGCCGCCAATGAGCAGTTCTTC
d_gene: TRBD2
v_gene: TRBV6-1
len: 15
abundance: .
j_gene: TRBJ2-1

CDR3aa: CATSRGQGLSSYEQYF
CDR3nt: TGTGCCACCAGCAGAGGACAGGGGTTGAGCTCCTACGAGCAGTACTTC
d_gene: TRBD1
v_gene: TRBV15
len: 16
abundance: few
j_gene: TRBJ2-7

CDR3aa: CASSSPANEKLFF
CDR3nt: TGTGCCAGCAGCTCCCCGGCAAATGAAAAACTGTTTTTT
d_gene: .
v_gene: TRBV28
len: 13
abundance: many
j_gene: TRBJ1-4

CDR3aa: CASSWTRGFGEQYF
CDR3nt: TGCGCCAGCAGCTGGACCAGGGGGTTTGGTGAGCAGTACTTC
d_gene: TRBD1
v_gene: TRBV5-1
len: 14
abundance: many
j_gene: TRBJ2-7

CDR3aa: CASRPTGATEKLFF
CDR3nt: TGTGCCAGCAGACCGACAGGCGCGACCGAAAAACTGTTTTTT
d_gene: .
v_gene: TRBV7-9
len: 14
abundance: few
j_gene: TRBJ1-4

CDR3aa: CAISVLRGGDYEQYF
CDR3nt: TGTGCCATCAGTGTCCTCAGGGGGGGAGATTACGAGCAGTACTTC
d_gene: .
v_gene: TRBV10-3
len: 15
abundance: many
j_gene: TRBJ2-7

CDR3aa: CATGPSGGQNRQFF
CDR3nt: TGTGCCACAGGGCCTAGCGGGGGTCAGAATCGGCAGTTCTTC
d_gene: TRBD2
v_gene: TRBV27
len: 14
abundance: .
j_gene: TRBJ2-1

CDR3aa: CASSLIAGGRRQYF
CDR3nt: TGTGCCAGCAGCTTGATAGCGGGGGGCCGTAGGCAGTATTTT
d_gene: TRBD2
v_gene: TRBV7-2
len: 14
abundance: .
j_gene: TRBJ2-3

CDR3aa: CSATDVYEQCF
CDR3nt: TGCAGTGCTACGGACGTCTACGAGCAGTGCTTC
d_gene: .
v_gene: TRBV20-1
len: 11
abundance: .
j_gene: TRBJ2-7

CDR3aa: CSARELAGVSYNEQFF
CDR3nt: TGCAGTGCTAGGGAGCTAGCGGGGGTCTCCTACAATGAGCAGTTCTTC
d_gene: TRBD2
v_gene: TRBV20-1
len: 16
abundance: many
j_gene: TRBJ2-1

CDR3aa: CASSTGSANYGYTF
CDR3nt: TGTGCCAGCTCCACAGGGTCGGCTAACTATGGCTACACCTTC
d_gene: .
v_gene: TRBV27
len: 14
abundance: few
j_gene: TRBJ1-2

CDR3aa: CATSEPTGSGEEKLFF
CDR3nt: TGTGCCACCAGTGAGCCTACAGGGTCTGGGGAAGAAAAACTGTTTTTT
d_gene: .
v_gene: TRBV24-1
len: 16
abundance: .
j_gene: TRBJ1-4

CDR3aa: CASSLVFGQAYGQYF
CDR3nt: TGTGCCAGCAGCTTGGTCTTCGGACAGGCATACGGGCAGTACTTC
d_gene: TRBD1
v_gene: TRBV5-1
len: 15
abundance: .
j_gene: TRBJ2-7

CDR3aa: CSVGGTGGATGNTIYF
CDR3nt: TGCAGCGTTGGAGGGACAGGGGGCGCAACTGGAAACACCATATATTTT
d_gene: TRBD1
v_gene: TRBV29-1
len: 16
abundance: few
j_gene: TRBJ1-3

CDR3aa: CASSLVGGTSTDTQYF
CDR3nt: TGTGCCAGCAGCTTAGTTGGCGGGACGAGCACAGATACGCAGTATTTT
d_gene: .
v_gene: TRBV7-9
len: 16
abundance: .
j_gene: TRBJ2-3

CDR3aa: CASSSGLAPREQYF
CDR3nt: TGTGCCAGCAGTTCGGGACTAGCTCCTCGCGAGCAGTACTTC
d_gene: TRBD2
v_gene: TRBV6-1
len: 14
abundance: many
j_gene: TRBJ2-7

CDR3aa: CASRSPAFGTQYF
CDR3nt: TGTGCCAGCAGATCTCCTGCCTTTGGGACCCAGTACTTC
d_gene: .
v_gene: TRBV7-6
len: 13
abundance: many
j_gene: TRBJ2-5

CDR3aa: CASSPQADLNTEAFF
CDR3nt: TGTGCCAGCAGCCCCCAAGCAGATTTGAACACTGAAGCTTTCTTT
d_gene: .
v_gene: TRBV6-1
len: 15
abundance: .
j_gene: TRBJ1-1

CDR3aa: CASSPGDSHSPLHF
CDR3nt: TGTGCCAGCAGCCCTGGGGACAGTCATTCACCCCTCCACTTT
d_gene: TRBD1
v_gene: TRBV9
len: 14
abundance: few
j_gene: TRBJ1-6

CDR3aa: CSASTVSGYTF
CDR3nt: TGCAGTGCAAGTACTGTATCCGGCTACACCTTC
d_gene: .
v_gene: TRBV20-1
len: 11
abundance: few
j_gene: TRBJ1-2

CDR3aa: CASSLQGGPTGELFF
CDR3nt: TGTGCCAGCAGTTTACAGGGGGGTCCCACCGGGGAGCTGTTTTTT
d_gene: TRBD1
v_gene: TRBV6-1
len: 15
abundance: few
j_gene: TRBJ2-2

CDR3aa: CSARVGGTDYEQYF
CDR3nt: TGCAGTGCTAGAGTAGGTGGGACAGACTACGAGCAGTACTTC
d_gene: TRBD1
v_gene: TRBV20-1
len: 14
abundance: many
j_gene: TRBJ2-7

CDR3aa: CSARASGRITQYF
CDR3nt: TGCAGTGCTAGAGCTAGCGGGAGAATAACCCAGTACTTC
d_gene: TRBD2
v_gene: TRBV20-1
len: 13
abundance: .
j_gene: TRBJ2-5

CDR3aa: CASTHSELNTEAFF
CDR3nt: TGTGCCAGCACCCACAGCGAACTGAACACTGAAGCTTTCTTT
d_gene: .
v_gene: TRBV7-9
len: 14
abundance: .
j_gene: TRBJ1-1

CDR3aa: CSAPTGSTDTQYF
CDR3nt: TGCAGCGCTCCGACAGGGAGCACAGATACGCAGTATTTT
d_gene: TRBD1
v_gene: TRBV29-1
len: 13
abundance: few
j_gene: TRBJ2-3

CDR3aa: CASSLGFSSSSYEQYF
CDR3nt: TGTGCCAGCAGCTTAGGATTTAGCTCTAGCTCCTACGAGCAGTACTTC
d_gene: .
v_gene: TRBV11-2
len: 16
abundance: many
j_gene: TRBJ2-7

CDR3aa: CSAILAASSYEQYF
CDR3nt: TGCAGTGCTATACTAGCGGCCTCCTCCTACGAGCAGTACTTC
d_gene: TRBD2
v_gene: TRBV20-1
len: 14
abundance: .
j_gene: TRBJ2-7

CDR3aa: CASSSEFTSSYEQYF
CDR3nt: TGCGCCAGCAGCTCCGAGTTTACGAGCTCCTACGAGCAGTACTTC
d_gene: .
v_gene: TRBV5-1
len: 15
abundance: many
j_gene: TRBJ2-7

CDR3aa: CASSKLTGTGNNQPQHF
CDR3nt: TGTGCCAGCAGCAAACTAACCGGGACAGGGAACAATCAGCCCCAGCATTTT
d_gene: TRBD1
v_gene: TRBV6-2/TRBV6-3
len: 17
abundance: many
j_gene: TRBJ1-5

CDR3aa: CAISESGGGYTF
CDR3nt: TGTGCCATCAGTGAGTCCGGAGGCGGCTACACCTTC
d_gene: .
v_gene: TRBV10-3
len: 12
abundance: many
j_gene: TRBJ1-2

CDR3aa: CASRTGQGGTDTQYF
CDR3nt: TGTGCCAGCAGAACCGGCCAGGGGGGCACAGATACGCAGTATTTT
d_gene: TRBD1
v_gene: TRBV12-3/TRBV12-4
len: 15
abundance: .
j_gene: TRBJ2-3

CDR3aa: CASSKGPKETQYF
CDR3nt: TGTGCCAGCAGCAAGGGACCAAAAGAGACCCAGTACTTC
d_gene: .
v_gene: TRBV6-2/TRBV6-3
len: 13
abundance: .
j_gene: TRBJ2-5

CDR3aa: CSARETFRRTNSEAFF
CDR3nt: TGCAGTGCTAGAGAAACCTTTAGACGGACTAATTCTGAAGCTTTCTTT
d_gene: .
v_gene: TRBV20-1
len: 16
abundance: few
j_gene: TRBJ1-1

CDR3aa: CASSITRGTEAFF
CDR3nt: TGTGCCAGTAGTATTACCCGGGGCACTGAAGCTTTCTTT
d_gene: .
v_gene: TRBV19
len: 13
abundance: few
j_gene: TRBJ1-1